This paragraph reports one T cell receptor (beta chain). Antigen unknown. This entry comes from a study of OX40 agonist ivuxolimab in advanced cancers. Study-level information: Of mixed ages from about 20 to 90 and averaging 60 years, the group was more than 65% male. The study, taken as a whole, reports: At 0.1 to 3.0 mg/kg and by week 6, clonal expansion occurred in CD4+ and CD8+ blood T cells.

Generated by immunoSEQ multiplex PCR, the TCRdb table keeps only in-frame clones and is missing some. In the table there are over 25,000 clones, about four fifths of which are singletons. With baseline, cycle 4 day 1, and cycle 7 day 1 as timepoints, blood was sampled. V was cut by 1 base and J by 1 base, with 10 bases left in between. The CDR3 runs 15 residues. Germline loops: CDR1 MNHNS, CDR2 SASEGT. This TCR came from an adult with an advanced solid tumor such as melanoma, head and neck, liver or kidney cancer. Sequences were derived from CD4+ or CD8+ T cells sorted from blood, sampled in a trial of the OX40 agonist ivuxolimab. The chain is built from TRBV6-1 and TRBJ1-2; D gene uncertain. CDR3 nucleotides: TGTGCCAGCAGTGAAGATTTCTGGGGTAACTATGGCTACACCTTC. This translates into CASSEDFWGNYGYTF.